Shown below are 17 T cell receptor beta chains from a single sample sequenced in a study of blood T cell repertoires in COVID-19. Assay used: immunoSEQ multiplex PCR; TCRdb lists only in-frame clones, some missing. The sample lists roughly 250,000 clones, about 80% occurring once. The sequenced sample consisted of peripheral blood. The receptors were gathered from a human donor in a cohort sampled during active COVID-19.

The J gene is TRBJ1-1, the V gene TRBV6-5, with D possibly being TRBD1 (5 bases). CDR1 is MNHEY, CDR2 SVGAGI, per germline. The CDR3 sequence is 13 residues long. V lost 11 bases and J lost 6, with 19 bases in between. The CDR3 loop reads CAGGGAIGAEAFF. CDR3 bases: TGTGCCGGGGGAGGGGCGATCGGCGCTGAAGCTTTCTTT.

The chain couples TRBV28 to TRBJ1-2, with 7 bases lining up with TRBD1. This CDR3 region has 14 residues. V lost 4 bases, J lost 8 bases, and 10 bases stayed unmatched. CDR1 is MDHEN, CDR2 SYDVKM, per germline. In nucleotides, the CDR3 is TGTGCCAGCAGTTCCTCGGACAGGCCTATAGGCTACACCTTC. It specifies CASSSSDRPIGYTF.

The V and J genes are TRBV3-1 (or the pseudogene TRBV3-2) and TRBJ2-3; D might be TRBD2 (6 bases). CDR3 size: 16 residues. Between the trimmed V and J ends, which lost 3 bases and 2 bases, there was a span of 15 bases. Germline-derived CDR1 and CDR2 are LGHDT and YNNKEL (reference sequence). The CDR3 sequence: CASSQVGASDTDTQYF. CDR3 in DNA: TGTGCCAGCAGCCAGGTAGGGGCTAGCGACACAGATACGCAGTATTTT.

This sequence joins TRBV7-2 and TRBJ1-6; no firm D call. The ends were cut back, 4 bases at V and 5 bases at J, with 9 bases in the middle. The CDR3 runs to 14 residues. Germline assignment: CDR1 SGHTA and CDR2 FQGNSA. CDR3 nucleotides: TGTGCCAGCAGCTCACAGCCCCATAATTCACCCCTCCACTTT. This translates into CASSSQPHNSPLHF.

The rearrangement joins TRBV18 to TRBJ2-5, with a possible D match to TRBD2 (5 bases). With 0 bases removed from V and 4 bases from J, the gap between germline ends came to 12 bases. CDR1 and CDR2 from the germline V gene are KGHSH and LQKENI. This CDR3 comprises 15 residues. CDR3: CASSPPKGRGETQYF. CDR3 nucleotides: TGTGCCAGCTCACCACCGAAGGGTCGGGGAGAGACCCAGTACTTC.

This rearrangement joins TRBV25-1 to TRBJ1-2; D remains unclear. Germline loops: CDR1 MGHDK, CDR2 SYGVNS. Trimming took off 5 bases at V and 8 bases at J, with 9 bases between the two ends. This CDR3 has 11 residues. The CDR3 is CASSPGYGYTF. Here the CDR3 DNA reads TGTGCCAGCAGTCCCGGGTACGGCTACACCTTC.

J is TRBJ2-3 and V is TRBV24-1, with TRBD2 matching 12 bases. Germline V gene data show CDR1 as KGHDR and CDR2 as SFDVKD. There are 16 residues in the CDR3. Trimming at V came to 4 bases and at J to 7 bases, leaving 8 bases not matched to a gene. CDR3 loop: CATSEELAGGGYTQYF. CDR3 sequence (DNA): TGTGCCACCAGTGAAGAACTAGCGGGGGGCGGGTATACGCAGTATTTT.

The chain has TRBV12-3 or TRBV12-4 and TRBJ2-4, with D unresolved. The CDR3 has 13 amino acids. Trimming cost V 5 bases and J 0 bases, with 5 bases left between them. CDR3 coding DNA: TGTGCCAGCAGTCCCGTAGCCAAAAACATTCAGTACTTC. It codes for CASSPVAKNIQYF.

V usage is TRBV11-2 and J usage is TRBJ2-2; a possible D gene is TRBD1 (5 bases). CDR1 SGHAT and CDR2 FQNNGV come from the germline V gene. The CDR3 length is 17 residues. The ends were cut back, 1 base at V and 8 bases at J, with 20 bases in the middle. CDR3 DNA sequence: TGTGCCAGCAGCTTAGGATCGTTTTGGGGCCCCCCAGGGGAGCTGTTTTTT. Translation gives CASSLGSFWGPPGELFF.

This chain joins TRBV5-6 and TRBJ1-2; a possible D gene is TRBD1 (6 bases). Germline CDR1 SGHDT, CDR2 YYEEEE. The V gene lost 4 bases and the J gene lost 1 base, with 11 bases spanning the gap. The CDR3 runs 14 residues. The CDR3 DNA sequence: TGTGCCAGCAGCCCTGAGGGGGTTAACTATGGCTACACCTTC. Translation: CASSPEGVNYGYTF.

V usage is TRBV2 and J usage is TRBJ1-2, with D possibly being TRBD1 (6 bases). Germline CDR1 reads SNHLY; CDR2 reads FYNNEI. This CDR3 contains 15 residues. V lost 3 bases, J lost 5 bases, and 16 bases lay in between. The CDR3 is CASSELRGTSYGYTF. The DNA of the CDR3 is TGTGCCAGCAGTGAGCTGAGGGGGACATCTTATGGCTACACCTTC.

As to this clone: Other DNA sequences from this sample encode an identical CDR3 as well. In DNA form, the CDR3 reads TGTGCCAGCAGCCTAGGGACTAGCCGCGAGCAGTACTTC. It yields the protein CASSLGTSREQYF. This chain connects TRBV3-1 (or the pseudogene TRBV3-2) to TRBJ2-7, with TRBD2 identical over 9 bases. The CDR3 spans 13 residues. Germline trimming cut 4 bases from V and 6 bases from J; bases unmatched to any gene: 4. Germline V CDR1 and CDR2: LGHDT, YNNKEL (reference sequence).

The J gene is TRBJ1-1, the V gene TRBV6-6; possibly TRBD1 for D (6 bases). The V end lost 5 bases, the J end lost 1 base, and 8 bases lay between the germline ends. There are 13 residues in the CDR3. Germline values: CDR1 MNHNY, CDR2 SVGAGI (reference sequence). In DNA form, the CDR3 reads TGTGCCAGCAGTGCGGACAGGAACACTGAAGCTTTCTTT. Translated, it gives CASSADRNTEAFF.

The V gene is TRBV5-1, the J gene TRBJ2-1, with 8 bases fitting TRBD1. The CDR3 length is 15 residues. The V gene end was trimmed by 4 bases and the J gene end by 1 base; junction bases not matched to a gene: 4. Germline V gene lookup returns CDR1 SGHRS and CDR2 YFSETQ. This chain's CDR3 is CASSVTGVSYNEQFF. The CDR3 DNA follows: TGCGCCAGCAGCGTGACAGGGGTGTCCTACAATGAGCAGTTCTTC.

V is TRBV24-1 and J is TRBJ2-7, with a weak D call TRBD1 (6 bases). Germline CDR1 and CDR2: KGHDR and SFDVKD. V shed 3 bases and J shed 6 bases, with 14 bases lying between them. The CDR3 loop spans 14 amino acids. The CDR3 here is CATSDPATGSEQYF. The CDR3 DNA reads as TGTGCCACCAGTGATCCCGCGACAGGTTCCGAGCAGTACTTC.

The rearrangement links TRBV13 to TRBJ2-3; TRBD2 matches at 9 bases. The CDR3 is 17 residues long. The V gene's germline CDR1 is PRHDT and CDR2 FYEKMQ (reference sequence). After removal of 3 bases from V and 0 bases from J, the junction contained 7 bases not matched to a gene. The CDR3 sequence is CASSFSGGKQSTDTQYF. The CDR3, as DNA: TGTGCCAGCAGCTTTAGCGGGGGCAAACAAAGCACAGATACGCAGTATTTT.

The chain joins TRBV29-1 to TRBJ1-2, with D tentatively TRBD1 (6 bases). The V end was cut by 5 bases, the J end by 8 bases, with 18 bases between. The CDR3 runs 13 residues. Germline V lookup: CDR1 SQVTM, CDR2 ANQGSEA. The CDR3 spells CSVLAQGIGGYTF. CDR3 nucleotide sequence: TGCAGCGTTCTAGCACAGGGAATAGGGGGCTACACCTTC.